This T cell receptor beta chain was profiled in a study of blood T cell repertoires in COVID-19. Produced via immunoSEQ multiplex PCR; TCRdb's table is partial and in-frame only. The sample yields fewer than 350,000 clones, around nine tenths seen once. This CDR3 region has 17 residues. The chain is built from TRBV21-1 and TRBJ2-1; TRBD1, the D gene given by the table, was not confirmed from the DNA. TRBV21-1 is given as a pseudogene. The sequenced sample was PBMCs or T cells enriched from blood (not recorded which). The sequence was collected from a woman in her forties who had recovered from COVID-19. CDR3 loop: CASSKGGQGREANEQFF. CDR3 DNA: TGTGCCAGCAGCAAAGGCGGGCAGGGGCGAGAAGCCAATGAGCAGTTCTTC.